What follows describes a single TCR beta chain. As yet, its antigen is unknown. The time point here: 2015-2016 season, pre-vaccination. Before and after seasonal inactivated influenza vaccination, adults gave blood for sorting CD4 subsets for sequencing. Non-naive CD4+CXCR5+PD-1+ cTfh were sorted into ICOS+CD38+ and ICOS-CD38- fractions. The data were obtained in a study of follicular helper T cells after annual influenza vaccination. The study's findings and limits: Recurrent ICOS+CD38+ cTfh clonotypes included tetramer and AIM influenza-specific ones. Productive TCRB sequences came from only roughly 8.5-23% of cells.

V lost 5 bases and J 2 bases, leaving 3 bases between the germline ends. Per the germline V gene, CDR1 is SGDLS and CDR2 is YYNGEE. CDR3 length: 11 residues. This table comes from immunoSEQ multiplex PCR, and its TCRdb copy is limited to in-frame clones, with some not included. The table shows several hundred clones, with about 81% occurring only once. The sequence came from an adult who received the influenza vaccine. The sample here was CXCR5+ CD38+ circulating T follicular helper cells from blood, taken on the day of influenza vaccination. Regarding subset: circulating Tfh, non-naive CD4+CXCR5+PD-1+ (ICOS+CD38+ or ICOS-CD38-). The chain recombines TRBV9 with TRBJ2-3; no clear D gene. CDR3 bases: TGTGCCAGCAGTTACACAGATACGCAGTATTTT. It translates to CASSYTDTQYF.